This is a list of T cell receptor beta chains from one sample in a study of blood T cell repertoires in COVID-19. Sequencing used immunoSEQ multiplex PCR; TCRdb keeps in-frame clones, though not all of them. The sample includes 200,000 to 250,000 clones, about 94% of them seen just once. Sequenced input: peripheral blood. Receptors were obtained from a man aged 55 to 70 with COVID-19, enrolled during active disease. Each CDR3 is given with its conserved first and last residue. Each record gives: clone size, J gene, D gene, V gene, CDR3 protein, CDR3 DNA. D genes are given only for firm matches. Clone size is not always given. Where it is, it says once, few, many or a class for expanded clones.

NA | TRBJ1-2 | TRBD1 | TRBV18 | CASSPGTGYGYTF | TGTGCCAGCTCACCAGGGACAGGGTATGGCTACACCTTC
NA | TRBJ1-6 | NA | TRBV19 | CAAGQPPSALHF | TGTGCAGCAGGACAGCCGCCCTCGGCCCTCCACTTT
NA | TRBJ2-1 | NA | TRBV9 | CASSVGARGWDNEQFF | TGTGCCAGCAGCGTAGGAGCCAGGGGTTGGGACAATGAGCAGTTCTTC
NA | TRBJ1-5 | TRBD1 | TRBV2 | CASTRDRGGQPQHF | TGTGCCAGCACCAGGGACAGGGGAGGTCAGCCCCAGCATTTT
once | TRBJ1-6 | NA | TRBV4-2 | CASSQEPLTTPLHF | TGTGCCAGCAGCCAAGAGCCCCTCACAACACCCCTCCACTTT
once | TRBJ2-2 | NA | TRBV3-1/TRBV3-2 | CASSQQQGYGELFF | TGTGCCAGCAGCCAGCAACAGGGTTACGGGGAGCTGTTTTTT
NA | TRBJ2-7 | TRBD1 | TRBV27 | CASSSRTGASYEQYF | TGTGCCAGCAGTTCCCGGACAGGGGCCTCCTACGAGCAGTACTTC
NA | TRBJ1-6 | NA | TRBV21-1 | CASSKRIHLAPGNSPLHF | TGTGCCAGCAGCAAAAGAATCCACCTAGCTCCTGGAAATTCACCCCTCCACTTT
NA | TRBJ1-2 | TRBD1 | TRBV2 | CASSGPGQGADYGYTF | TGTGCCAGCAGTGGCCCGGGACAGGGGGCCGACTATGGCTACACCTTC
NA | TRBJ2-1 | TRBD2 | TRBV7-9 | CASRTWTSGNNEQFF | TGTGCCAGCAGAACCTGGACTAGCGGAAACAATGAGCAGTTCTTC
NA | TRBJ1-4 | NA | TRBV5-1 | CASSPPQGSNEKLFF | TGCGCCAGCAGCCCACCGCAGGGGAGTAATGAAAAACTGTTTTTT
once | TRBJ2-7 | TRBD1 | TRBV10-3 | CAARQGGYPGQSYEQYF | TGTGCCGCCAGACAGGGGGGGTATCCTGGGCAATCCTACGAGCAGTACTTC
NA | TRBJ1-6 | NA | TRBV30 | CAWSVRTTGHSPLHF | TGTGCCTGGAGCGTCAGAACGACAGGACATTCACCCCTCCACTTT
once | TRBJ1-2 | NA | TRBV28 | CASSLNRVGYTF | TGTGCCAGCAGTTTAAACAGAGTGGGCTACACCTTC
NA | TRBJ2-3 | NA | TRBV9 | CASSSSNRDVNTQYF | TGTGCCAGCAGCTCCAGTAACAGGGACGTGAATACGCAGTATTTT
NA | TRBJ1-5 | TRBD1 | TRBV6-5 | CASRNRGLGNQPQHF | TGTGCCAGCAGGAACAGGGGGCTGGGCAATCAGCCCCAGCATTTT
NA | TRBJ2-1 | NA | TRBV5-4 | CASSLGGSGNNEQFF | TGTGCCAGCAGCTTGGGAGGTAGCGGTAACAATGAGCAGTTCTTC
NA | TRBJ1-1 | NA | TRBV30 | CACQPGTMNTEAFF | TGTGCCTGTCAACCCGGGACTATGAACACTGAAGCTTTCTTT
NA | TRBJ1-4 | NA | TRBV5-1 | CASKVGSSATNEKLFF | TGCGCCAGCAAAGTGGGCAGTAGCGCAACTAATGAAAAACTGTTTTTT
NA | TRBJ1-1 | TRBD1 | TRBV18 | CASSPNRDRVRAFF | TGTGCCAGCTCACCGAACCGGGACAGGGTGCGTGCTTTCTTT
NA | TRBJ1-4 | TRBD1 | TRBV7-9 | CASSFGQATNEKLFF | TGTGCCAGCAGCTTTGGACAGGCGACCAATGAAAAACTGTTTTTT
NA | TRBJ2-1 | NA | TRBV7-2 | CASVPPSGRRGEQFF | TGTGCCAGCGTCCCCCCCAGCGGGCGCCGCGGTGAGCAGTTCTTC
NA | TRBJ2-2 | TRBD1 | TRBV7-9 | CASSGRVSTGGTGELFF | TGTGCCAGCAGCGGGAGAGTGTCCACAGGGGGCACCGGGGAGCTGTTTTTT
NA | TRBJ2-2 | TRBD2 | TRBV9 | CASSARLAGIAGELFF | TGTGCCAGCAGCGCCCGACTAGCGGGAATCGCCGGGGAGCTGTTTTTT
NA | TRBJ2-3 | NA | TRBV5-1 | CASSLTSRSTDTQYF | TGCGCCAGCAGCTTGACTAGTAGGAGCACAGATACGCAGTATTTT
once | TRBJ2-7 | TRBD2 | TRBV15 | CATSGTSGVSF | TGTGCCACCAGCGGGACTAGCGGGGTTAGCTTC
NA | TRBJ1-2 | TRBD1 | TRBV11-2 | CASSLGDRDYGYTF | TGTGCCAGCAGCTTAGGGGACAGGGATTATGGCTACACCTTC
NA | TRBJ2-1 | TRBD2 | TRBV4-1 | CASSQDDILARDNEQFF | TGCGCCAGCAGCCAAGATGATATACTAGCGAGGGACAATGAGCAGTTCTTC
NA | TRBJ1-3 | TRBD1 | TRBV9 | CASSVGTGLSGNTIYF | TGTGCCAGCAGCGTAGGGACAGGGTTATCAGGAAACACCATATATTTT
once | TRBJ1-2 | TRBD1 | TRBV27 | CASSSRQGEVCF | TGTGCCAGCAGTTCGAGACAGGGGGAGGTTTGCTTC
NA | TRBJ1-3 | NA | TRBV10-1 | CASTGQGNTIYF | TGCGCCAGCACTGGACAGGGAAACACCATATATTTT
NA | TRBJ2-1 | NA | TRBV19 | CASSYTGSHEQFF | TGTGCCAGTAGTTACACAGGGTCCCATGAGCAGTTCTTC
NA | TRBJ2-7 | NA | TRBV5-6 | CASSLLEGVEQYF | TGTGCCAGCAGTCTTCTGGAGGGAGTCGAGCAGTACTTC
NA | TRBJ2-7 | NA | TRBV6-2/TRBV6-3 | CASSLPYLMYEQYF | TGTGCCAGCAGTTTGCCATACTTAATGTACGAGCAGTACTTC
NA | TRBJ2-7 | TRBD2 | TRBV19 | CASGTSGTIPGEQYF | TGTGCCAGTGGGACTAGCGGGACCATACCTGGCGAGCAGTACTTC
NA | TRBJ2-6 | TRBD2 | TRBV27 | CASTGGGANVLTF | TGTGCCAGCACGGGGGGTGGGGCCAACGTCCTGACTTTC
NA | TRBJ1-1 | NA | TRBV19 | CASSTPQDGRRNEAFF | TGTGCCAGTAGTACCCCACAGGACGGGAGAAGGAATGAAGCTTTCTTT
NA | TRBJ1-1 | TRBD1 | TRBV19 | CASSLRTGGTEAFF | TGTGCCAGTAGTCTCCGGACAGGCGGCACTGAAGCTTTCTTT
NA | TRBJ1-6 | NA | TRBV19 | CASSLKQGANSPLHF | TGTGCCAGTAGTCTAAAACAGGGAGCTAATTCACCCCTCCACTTT
NA | TRBJ2-1 | NA | TRBV12-3/TRBV12-4 | CASRPGGYEQFF | TGTGCCAGCAGACCCGGGGGTTATGAGCAGTTCTTC
NA | TRBJ1-1 | NA | TRBV2 | CAGGSGNTEAFF | TGTGCCGGAGGGTCCGGGAACACTGAAGCTTTCTTT
NA | TRBJ1-2 | TRBD1 | TRBV19 | CASRFPSGTANYGYTF | TGTGCCAGTAGGTTTCCCTCGGGGACAGCTAACTATGGCTACACCTTC